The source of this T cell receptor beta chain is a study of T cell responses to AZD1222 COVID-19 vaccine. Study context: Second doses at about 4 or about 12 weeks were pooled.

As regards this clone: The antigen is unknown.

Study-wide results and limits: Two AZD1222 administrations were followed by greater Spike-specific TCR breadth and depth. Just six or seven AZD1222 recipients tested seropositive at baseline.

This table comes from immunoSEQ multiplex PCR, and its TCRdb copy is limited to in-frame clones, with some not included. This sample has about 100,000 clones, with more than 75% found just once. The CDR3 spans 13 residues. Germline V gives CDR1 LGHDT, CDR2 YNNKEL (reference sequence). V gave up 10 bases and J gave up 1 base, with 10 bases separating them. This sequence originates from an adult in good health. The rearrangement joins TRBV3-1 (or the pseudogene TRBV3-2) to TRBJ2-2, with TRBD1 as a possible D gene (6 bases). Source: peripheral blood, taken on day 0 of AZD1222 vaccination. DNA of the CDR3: TGTGCCACCGGACAGTTGAACACCGGGGAGCTGTTTTTT. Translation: CATGQLNTGELFF.